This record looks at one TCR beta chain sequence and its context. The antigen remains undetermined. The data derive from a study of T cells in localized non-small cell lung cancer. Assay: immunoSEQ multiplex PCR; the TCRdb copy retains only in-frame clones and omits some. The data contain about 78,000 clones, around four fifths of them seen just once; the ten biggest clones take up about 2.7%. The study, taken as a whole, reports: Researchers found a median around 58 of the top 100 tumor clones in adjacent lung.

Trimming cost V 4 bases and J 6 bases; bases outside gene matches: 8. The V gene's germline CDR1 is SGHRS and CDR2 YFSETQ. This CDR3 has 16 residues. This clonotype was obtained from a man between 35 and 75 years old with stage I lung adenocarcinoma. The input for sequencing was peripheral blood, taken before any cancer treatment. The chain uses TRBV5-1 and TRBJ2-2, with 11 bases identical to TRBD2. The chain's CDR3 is CASSRRLAGQPGELFF. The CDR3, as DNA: TGCGCCAGCAGCCGACGACTAGCGGGACAACCCGGGGAGCTGTTTTTT.